Listed below are T cell receptor beta chains from one sample, sequenced in a study of shared clonotypes between healthy human individuals. TCRdb's table, derived via immunoSEQ multiplex PCR, lists solely in-frame clones and lacks some. The table shows millions of clones, with about 92% occurring only once. What was sequenced was naive CD8+ T cells from PBMCs. These receptors were taken from a man aged 18 to 29 in good health. Some clones in this sample may be carry-over from other donors' samples. The CDR3 runs from the conserved cysteine through the conserved F or W. The order of the fields is V gene, D gene, J gene, clone size, CDR3 protein, CDR3 DNA. The D gene is left open where the match is weak. Clone size is stated in some rows and not others, as once, few, many or a class when expanded.

TRBV9,TRBD2,TRBJ2-1,.,CASSQAGGRNEQFF,TGTGCCAGCAGCCAAGCGGGAGGGCGGAATGAGCAGTTCTTC
TRBV6-1,TRBD2,TRBJ2-1,.,CASSEATAGVNEQFF,TGTGCCAGCAGTGAAGCGACGGCGGGGGTCAATGAGCAGTTCTTC
TRBV25-1,TRBD1,TRBJ1-6,.,CASSRLNRGRNSPLHF,TGTGCCAGCAGCCGATTGAACAGGGGTAGGAATTCACCCCTCCACTTT
TRBV4-2,.,TRBJ2-1,.,CASSQEGPGAYNEQFF,TGTGCCAGCAGCCAAGAGGGTCCGGGAGCCTACAATGAGCAGTTCTTC
TRBV10-2,.,TRBJ1-1,.,CASSDVIGTEAFF,TGCGCCAGCAGTGACGTGATCGGGACTGAAGCTTTCTTT
TRBV6-1,.,TRBJ1-5,.,CASSPTRFGNQPQHF,TGTGCCAGCAGTCCAACCCGTTTTGGGAATCAGCCCCAGCATTTT
TRBV28,.,TRBJ1-5,.,CASSSMHEDKGHF,TGTGCCAGCAGTTCCATGCATGAGGACAAGGGGCATTTT
TRBV13,TRBD2,TRBJ2-1,.,CASSLAGPLYEQFF,TGTGCCAGCAGCCTAGCGGGGCCCCTATATGAGCAGTTCTTC
TRBV9,.,TRBJ2-7,.,CASSVATDYEQYF,TGTGCCAGCAGCGTAGCTACGGACTACGAGCAGTACTTC
TRBV5-1,.,TRBJ1-1,.,CASSLANPGTEAFF,TGCGCCAGCAGCTTGGCTAATCCAGGCACTGAAGCTTTCTTT
TRBV7-9,.,TRBJ1-1,few,CASSLGVREEAFF,TGTGCCAGCAGCTTAGGGGTCAGGGAGGAGGCTTTCTTT
TRBV5-6,TRBD2,TRBJ2-3,.,CVSSLLLAGADTQYF,TGTGTCAGCAGCTTGTTACTAGCGGGAGCAGATACGCAGTATTTT
TRBV28,TRBD2,TRBJ2-3,.,CASRFTRGGISTDTQYF,TGTGCCAGCAGATTTACCCGGGGGGGGATAAGCACAGATACGCAGTATTTT
TRBV7-3,.,TRBJ2-3,.,CASSPTRADTQYF,TGTGCCAGCAGCCCCACTCGGGCAGATACGCAGTATTTT
TRBV10-3,TRBD1,TRBJ2-3,.,CAIRDRGHDTQYF,TGTGCCATCAGAGACAGGGGGCACGATACGCAGTATTTT
TRBV7-6,TRBD2,TRBJ2-1,.,CASSPGLVPYNEQFF,TGTGCCAGCAGCCCGGGACTAGTCCCCTACAATGAGCAGTTCTTC
TRBV4-3,TRBD2,TRBJ2-1,.,CASSPLLAAYNEQFF,TGCGCCAGCAGCCCCCTCCTAGCGGCCTACAATGAGCAGTTCTTC
TRBV28,.,TRBJ2-5,.,CASSLSRVVTRETQYF,TGTGCCAGCAGTTTAAGCAGAGTCGTGACTCGCGAGACCCAGTACTTC
TRBV28,TRBD1,TRBJ2-7,.,CASSAGQGANEQYF,TGTGCCAGCAGCGCGGGACAGGGGGCCAACGAGCAGTACTTC
TRBV10-3,.,TRBJ2-3,.,CAISPAGEEADTQYF,TGTGCCATCAGTCCCGCGGGTGAAGAGGCAGATACGCAGTATTTT
TRBV5-4,.,TRBJ1-1,.,CASSWAGTAEAFF,TGTGCCAGCAGCTGGGCAGGAACGGCTGAAGCTTTCTTT
TRBV29-1,.,TRBJ2-7,once,CSVEVPPYEQYF,TGCAGCGTTGAGGTTCCCCCCTACGAGCAGTACTTC
TRBV27,TRBD2,TRBJ2-5,.,CASRGLASPETQYF,TGTGCCAGCAGGGGACTAGCTTCCCCAGAGACCCAGTACTTC
TRBV29-1,TRBD2,TRBJ2-1,once,CSVEERLAVYNEQFF,TGCAGCGTTGAGGAACGACTAGCGGTGTACAATGAGCAGTTCTTC
TRBV4-1,.,TRBJ1-1,few,CASSLGNTEAFF,TGCGCCAGCAGCCTTGGAAACACTGAAGCTTTCTTT
TRBV27,.,TRBJ2-7,.,CASSPRLHRTYEQYF,TGTGCCAGCAGCCCCCGACTCCACCGAACCTACGAGCAGTACTTC
TRBV21-1,.,TRBJ2-7,once,CASSKRTSGIRTYEQYF,TGTGCCAGCAGCAAACGTACTAGCGGGATAAGAACCTACGAGCAGTACTTC
TRBV27,TRBD2,TRBJ2-1,.,CASSLTSGVNNEQFF,TGTGCCAGCAGTCTAACTAGCGGGGTAAACAATGAGCAGTTCTTC
TRBV15,TRBD1,TRBJ2-7,.,CATSRNRDRGSYEQYF,TGTGCCACCAGCAGGAACCGGGACAGGGGATCCTACGAGCAGTACTTC
TRBV4-1,TRBD2,TRBJ2-1,.,CASSQRPGGRALDEQFF,TGCGCCAGCAGCCAAAGGCCCGGCGGGAGGGCCCTCGATGAGCAGTTCTTC
TRBV7-9,.,TRBJ2-2,.,CASSLVLADRNTGELFF,TGTGCCAGCAGCTTAGTGTTGGCGGACCGGAACACCGGGGAGCTGTTTTTT
TRBV2,TRBD2,TRBJ2-1,once,CASRVAWGGSYNEQFF,TGTGCCAGCAGAGTAGCGTGGGGGGGCTCCTACAATGAGCAGTTCTTC
TRBV19,TRBD2,TRBJ2-1,once,CASSMPSGTRNEQFF,TGTGCCAGTAGTATGCCTAGCGGAACACGCAATGAGCAGTTCTTC
TRBV29-1,.,TRBJ1-1,.,CSVAGGSGTEAFF,TGCAGCGTTGCAGGAGGGTCGGGCACTGAAGCTTTCTTT
TRBV5-4,TRBD1,TRBJ1-4,.,CASSLWGQGRTNEKLFF,TGTGCCAGCAGCTTGTGGGGACAGGGACGAACTAATGAAAAACTGTTTTTT
TRBV4-1,TRBD1,TRBJ2-2,.,CASSQGQGPSTGELFF,TGCGCCAGCAGCCAGGGACAGGGCCCCAGCACCGGGGAGCTGTTTTTT
TRBV6-6,TRBD2,TRBJ2-7,.,CASRGGLGEQYF,TGTGCCAGCCGCGGGGGTTTAGGCGAGCAGTACTTC
TRBV19,.,TRBJ1-1,.,CASSIDREGVNTEAFF,TGTGCCAGTAGTATAGATCGTGAAGGGGTAAACACTGAAGCTTTCTTT
TRBV7-9,TRBD1,TRBJ2-7,.,CASSLRDRPTSYEQYF,TGTGCCAGCAGCTTAAGGGACAGACCTACCTCCTACGAGCAGTACTTC
TRBV13,TRBD1,TRBJ2-4,.,CASTLTMSIEGQGANIQYF,TGTGCCAGCACCCTTACAATGAGTATCGAAGGACAGGGGGCAAACATTCAGTACTTC
TRBV4-2,.,TRBJ2-7,once,CASSQGRADEQYF,TGTGCCAGCAGTCAGGGAAGAGCCGACGAGCAGTACTTC
TRBV7-6,.,TRBJ2-7,.,CASSLDTYEQYF,TGTGCCAGCAGCTTGGACACCTACGAGCAGTACTTC